These 4 T cell receptor beta chains share one sample of origin, sequenced in a study of blood T cells in healthy people across ages. With a J-beta primer mix and a sample-barcoded 5' primer, a second PCR ran about 7 to 11 cycles. From the 5' RACE reads, TCRdb called clonotypes with MiXCR, one entry per CDR3 protein. The repertoire holds 600,000 to 900,000 distinct CDR3 sequences, with roughly 26% as singletons. These records were also assigned to another study, of T cells of mothers and their children.

Material for sequencing was blood. These receptors were taken from a boy between 10 and 17 years old in good health.

The chain uses TRBV11-2 and TRBJ2-7; D is unclear. The J call is in doubt because the DNA end fits TRBJ2-1 better. Germline lookup yields CDR1 SGHAT and CDR2 FQNNGV. The CDR3 sequence is 13 residues long. The CDR3 protein is CASSLEWGNEQFF. CDR3 sequence (DNA): TGTGCCAGCAGCTTAGAATGGGGAAATGAGCAGTTCTTC.

The chain recombines TRBV5-6 with TRBJ2-5, with TRBD2 as a possible D gene (5 bases). The assigned J gene may be wrong: the sequence end matches TRBJ2-7 better. The CDR3 spans 13 residues. Germline V CDR1 and CDR2: SGHDT, YYEEEE. CDR3 nucleotide sequence: TGTGCCAGCAGCTTCGGAAGCGGCTACGAGCAGTACTTC. Translated: CASSFGSGYEQYF.

This clonotype was counted only a few times. The rearrangement joins TRBV5-1 to TRBJ2-5, with a weak D call TRBD2 (6 bases). There are 13 residues in the CDR3. Trimming shortened V by 4 bases and J by 5 bases, and 12 bases separated the two germline ends. Germline V gene data show CDR1 as SGHRS and CDR2 as YFSETQ. The chain's CDR3 is CASSRTAGETQYF. Here the CDR3 DNA reads TGCGCCAGCAGCCGGACCGCGGGGGAGACCCAGTACTTC.

This sequence joins TRBV14 and TRBJ2-5; D is ambiguous. With the DNA end fitting TRBJ2-1 better, the J assignment may be wrong. The CDR3 is 16 amino acids. Germline-derived CDR1 and CDR2 are SGHDN and FVKESK. DNA for the CDR3: TGTGCCAGCAGCCAAGAAACAGCCTATCGAGGCCATGAGCAGTTCTTC. It encodes CASSQETAYRGHEQFF.